This T cell receptor beta chain came from a study of TIL therapy for anti-PD-1-resistant metastatic lung cancer. The sample's time point: pre-treatment sample, taken before nivolumab and TIL therapy. Sequencing used immunoSEQ v3. Method: immunoSEQ multiplex PCR; TCRdb's copy keeps in-frame clones and lacks some. The data contain approximately 50,000 clones, 79% of them seen just once; the ten biggest clones take up over 13%. Germline CDR1 reads MNHEY; CDR2 reads SVGAGI. With 3 bases removed from V and 2 bases from J, the gap between germline ends came to 12 bases. This CDR3 is 15 amino acids long. This chain joins TRBV6-5 and TRBJ2-3; either TRBD1 or TRBD2 may fit D (5 bases each). The clonotype comes from a man between 65 and 85 years old with non-small cell lung cancer. This specimen consisted of blood, obtained at baseline. As DNA, the CDR3 is TGTGCCAGCAGTTATCAGGGACCCGCCACAGATACGCAGTATTTT. It is translated as CASSYQGPATDTQYF.